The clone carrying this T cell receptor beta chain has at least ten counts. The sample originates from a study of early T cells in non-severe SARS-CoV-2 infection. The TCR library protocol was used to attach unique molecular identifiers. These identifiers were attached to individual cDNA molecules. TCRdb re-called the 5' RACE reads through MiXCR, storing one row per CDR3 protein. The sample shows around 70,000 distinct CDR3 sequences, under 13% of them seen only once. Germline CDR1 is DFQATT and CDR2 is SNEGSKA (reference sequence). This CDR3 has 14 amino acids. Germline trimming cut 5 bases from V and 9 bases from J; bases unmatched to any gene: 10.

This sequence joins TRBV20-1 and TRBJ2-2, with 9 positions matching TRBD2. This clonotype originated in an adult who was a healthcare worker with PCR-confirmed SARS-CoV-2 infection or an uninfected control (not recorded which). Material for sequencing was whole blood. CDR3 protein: CSALGAGGPWELFF. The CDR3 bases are TGCAGTGCTCTGGGGGCGGGAGGGCCGTGGGAGCTGTTTTTT.